This T cell receptor (beta chain) comes out of a study of tumor and adjacent non-tumor tissue in lung cancer. Study overall: Histology: about a dozen adenocarcinoma, a couple of squamous cell carcinoma, 1 small cell lung cancer. Stage I to III disease affected ten to eleven men and roughly five women aged roughly 30 to 80.

This sample's RNA came from whole unsorted tissue. The CDR3 covers 13 residues. Concerning this clonotype itself: The antigen remains undetermined. This may be a read error, as it is one base from a much larger clone.

The library came from three nested PCR rounds adapted from ARM-PCR protocols. TCRdb used MiXCR to reprocess the multiplex PCR reads, holding one entry per CDR3 protein. The data contain about 80,000 distinct CDR3 sequences, about two thirds of them singletons. Broader study findings: TCR diversity was significantly greater in tumor than normal lung tissue. In normal lung, the top 100 clones were significantly more dominant than in tumor.

The clonotype was recovered from a woman in her 70s with non-small cell lung cancer. The sequencing input was lung tumor tissue. This sequence joins TRBV12-3 or TRBV12-4 and TRBJ1-2; a possible D gene is TRBD1 (5 bases). This CDR3 reads CASSWGENYGYAF. CDR3 DNA: TGTGCCAGTTCGTGGGGGGAGAACTATGGCTACGCCTTC.